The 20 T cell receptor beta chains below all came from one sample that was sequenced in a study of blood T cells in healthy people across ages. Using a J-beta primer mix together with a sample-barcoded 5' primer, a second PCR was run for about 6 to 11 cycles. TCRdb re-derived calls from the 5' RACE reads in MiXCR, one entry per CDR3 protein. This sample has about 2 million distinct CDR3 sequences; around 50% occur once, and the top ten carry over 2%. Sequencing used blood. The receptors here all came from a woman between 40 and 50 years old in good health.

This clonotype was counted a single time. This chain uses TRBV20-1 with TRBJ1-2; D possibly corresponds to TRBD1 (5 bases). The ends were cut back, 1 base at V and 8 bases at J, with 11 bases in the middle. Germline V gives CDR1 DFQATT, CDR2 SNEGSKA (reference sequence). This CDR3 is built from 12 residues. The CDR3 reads CSARGQSPGYTF. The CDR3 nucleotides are TGCAGTGCTAGAGGACAGTCACCGGGCTACACCTTC.

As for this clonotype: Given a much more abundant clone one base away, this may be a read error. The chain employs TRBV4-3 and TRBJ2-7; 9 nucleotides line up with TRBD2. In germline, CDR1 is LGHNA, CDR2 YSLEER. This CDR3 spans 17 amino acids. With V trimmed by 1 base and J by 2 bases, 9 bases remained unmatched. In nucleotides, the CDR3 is TGCGCCAGCAGCCAAGGATCCGTAGCGGGGGCTGCCTACGAGCAGTACTTC. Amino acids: CASSQGSVAGAAYEQYF.

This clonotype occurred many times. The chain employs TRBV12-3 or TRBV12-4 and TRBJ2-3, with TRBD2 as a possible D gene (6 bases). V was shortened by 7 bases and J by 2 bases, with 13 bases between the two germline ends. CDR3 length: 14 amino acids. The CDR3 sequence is CASTQRAYTDTQYF. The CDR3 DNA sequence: TGTGCCAGCACTCAGCGGGCGTACACAGATACGCAGTATTTT.

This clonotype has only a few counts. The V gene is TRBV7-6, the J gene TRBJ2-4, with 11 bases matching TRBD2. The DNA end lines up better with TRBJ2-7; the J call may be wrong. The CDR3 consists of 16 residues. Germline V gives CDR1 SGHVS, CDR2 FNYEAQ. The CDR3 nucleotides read TGTGCCAGCAGCTTAACCGTTAGCGGGGGGGGTAACGAGCAGTACTTC. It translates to CASSLTVSGGGNEQYF.

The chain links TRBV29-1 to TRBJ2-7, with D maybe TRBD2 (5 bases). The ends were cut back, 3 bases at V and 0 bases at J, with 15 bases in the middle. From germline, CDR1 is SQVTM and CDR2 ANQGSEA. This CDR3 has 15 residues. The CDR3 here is CSVDGGVGSSYEQYF. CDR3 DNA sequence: TGCAGCGTTGATGGTGGGGTTGGGAGCTCCTACGAGCAGTACTTC.

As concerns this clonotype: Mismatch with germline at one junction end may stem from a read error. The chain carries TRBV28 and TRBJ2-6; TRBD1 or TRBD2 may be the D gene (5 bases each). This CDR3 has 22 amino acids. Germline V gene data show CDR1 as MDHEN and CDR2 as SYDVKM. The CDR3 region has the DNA TGTGCCAGCAGAACCGGGACGGAGGACCGGAGGCGAATGTTTTCTGGGGCCAACGTCCCGACTTTC. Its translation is CASRTGTEDRRRMFSGANVPTF.

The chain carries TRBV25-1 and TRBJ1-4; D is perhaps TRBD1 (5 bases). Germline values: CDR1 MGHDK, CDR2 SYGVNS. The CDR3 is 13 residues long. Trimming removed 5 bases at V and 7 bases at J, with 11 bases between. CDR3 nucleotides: TGTGCCAGCAGTTTAGGGGCAATTGAAAAACTGTTTTTT. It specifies CASSLGAIEKLFF.

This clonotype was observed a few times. The CDR3 sequence: CASTYGQASTDTQYF. The CDR3 nucleotides read TGTGCCAGCACTTATGGGCAGGCTAGCACAGATACGCAGTATTTT. This chain connects TRBV27 to TRBJ2-3; no clear D. V lost 7 bases and J lost 0, with 14 bases in between. Germline CDR1 MNHEY, CDR2 SMNVEV (reference sequence). This CDR3 spans 15 amino acids.

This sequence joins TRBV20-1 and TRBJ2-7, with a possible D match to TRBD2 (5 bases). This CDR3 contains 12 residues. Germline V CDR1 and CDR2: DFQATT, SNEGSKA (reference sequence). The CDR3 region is CSATETTYEQYF. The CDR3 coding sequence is TGCAGCGCGACTGAGACTACCTACGAGCAGTACTTC.

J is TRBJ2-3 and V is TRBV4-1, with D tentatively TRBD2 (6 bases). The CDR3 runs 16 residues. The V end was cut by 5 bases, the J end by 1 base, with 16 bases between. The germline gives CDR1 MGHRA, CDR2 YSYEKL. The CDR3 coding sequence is TGCGCCAGCAGCTTCGGGACTCCGATTGGCACAGATACGCAGTATTTT. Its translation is CASSFGTPIGTDTQYF.

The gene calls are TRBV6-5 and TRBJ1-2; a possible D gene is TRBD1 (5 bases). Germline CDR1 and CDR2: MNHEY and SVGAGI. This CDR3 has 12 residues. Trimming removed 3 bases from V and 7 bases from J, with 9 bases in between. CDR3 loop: CASSYRGVGYTF. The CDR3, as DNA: TGTGCCAGCAGTTATAGGGGTGTTGGCTACACCTTC.

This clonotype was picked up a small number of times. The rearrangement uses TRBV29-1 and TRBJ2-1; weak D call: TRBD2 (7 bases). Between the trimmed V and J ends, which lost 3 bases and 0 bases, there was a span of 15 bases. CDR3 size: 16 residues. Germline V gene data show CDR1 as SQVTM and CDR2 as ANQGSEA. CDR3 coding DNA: TGCAGCGTTGATGATAAGGGGGGGAGCTCCTACAATGAGCAGTTCTTC. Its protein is CSVDDKGGSSYNEQFF.

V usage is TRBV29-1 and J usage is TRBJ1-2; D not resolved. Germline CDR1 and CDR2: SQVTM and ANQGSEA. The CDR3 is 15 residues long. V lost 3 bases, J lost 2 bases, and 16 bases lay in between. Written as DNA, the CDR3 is TGCAGCGTTGATCTCAGTGAGGTTTCCAACTATGGCTACACCTTC. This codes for CSVDLSEVSNYGYTF.

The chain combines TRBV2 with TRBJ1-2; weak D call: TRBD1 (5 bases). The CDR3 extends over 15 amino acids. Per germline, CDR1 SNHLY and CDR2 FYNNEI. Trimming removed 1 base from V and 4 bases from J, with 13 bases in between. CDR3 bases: TGTGCCAGCAGTGAAGAGCGGGGCAGAACCTATGGCTACACCTTC. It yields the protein CASSEERGRTYGYTF.

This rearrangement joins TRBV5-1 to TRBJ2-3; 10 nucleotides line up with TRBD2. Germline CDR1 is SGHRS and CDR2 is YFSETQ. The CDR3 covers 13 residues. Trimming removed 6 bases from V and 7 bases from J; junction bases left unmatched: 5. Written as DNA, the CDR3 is TGCGCCAGCAATCTAGCGGGGGAGAATACGCAGTATTTT. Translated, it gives CASNLAGENTQYF.

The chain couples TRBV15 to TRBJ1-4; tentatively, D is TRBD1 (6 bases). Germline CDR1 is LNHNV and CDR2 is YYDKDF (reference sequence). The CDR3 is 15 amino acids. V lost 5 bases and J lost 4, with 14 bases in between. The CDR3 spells CATSGNRVLNEKLFF. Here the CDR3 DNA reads TGTGCCACCAGCGGTAACAGGGTCCTTAATGAAAAACTGTTTTTT.

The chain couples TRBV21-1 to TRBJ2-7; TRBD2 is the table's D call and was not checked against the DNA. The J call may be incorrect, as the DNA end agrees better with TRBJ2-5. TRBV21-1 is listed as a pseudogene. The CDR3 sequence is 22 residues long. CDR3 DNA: TGTGCCAGCAGCAAAGAACTCAAGCGGGGGGCCCCTGGGGCGGGGAAAAACAAGACCCAGTACTTC. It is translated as CASSKELKRGAPGAGKNKTQYF.

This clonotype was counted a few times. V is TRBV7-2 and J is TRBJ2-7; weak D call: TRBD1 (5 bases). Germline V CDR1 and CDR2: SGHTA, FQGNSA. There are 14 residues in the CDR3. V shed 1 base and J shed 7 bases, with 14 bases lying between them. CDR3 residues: CASSLEVRVEEQYF. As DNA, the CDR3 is TGTGCCAGCAGCTTAGAGGTCAGGGTGGAAGAGCAGTACTTC.

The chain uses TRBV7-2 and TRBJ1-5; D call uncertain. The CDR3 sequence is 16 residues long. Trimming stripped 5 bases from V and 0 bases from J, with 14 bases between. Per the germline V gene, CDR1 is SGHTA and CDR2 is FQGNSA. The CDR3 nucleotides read TGTGCCAGCAGCCTACTCACGGGAATTAGCAATCAGCCCCAGCATTTT. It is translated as CASSLLTGISNQPQHF.

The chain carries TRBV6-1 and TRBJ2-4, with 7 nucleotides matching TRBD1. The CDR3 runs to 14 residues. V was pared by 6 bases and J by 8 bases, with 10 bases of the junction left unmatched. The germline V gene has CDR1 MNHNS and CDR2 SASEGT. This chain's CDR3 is CASRGTGDVDIQYF. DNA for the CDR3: TGTGCCAGCAGAGGAACAGGGGATGTGGACATTCAGTACTTC.